What follows are 9 T cell receptor beta chains derived from one specimen sequenced in a study of control samples from healthy donors and cancer patients. Assay: immunoSEQ multiplex PCR; the TCRdb copy retains only in-frame clones and omits some. The sample records some 37,000 clones, 92% being singletons. The material sequenced was blood. All receptors derive from a woman between 45 and 60 years old in good health.

This sequence joins TRBV6-2 or TRBV6-3 and TRBJ2-5; D not certain. V shed 0 bases and J shed 3 bases, with 17 bases lying between them. CDR3 length: 17 residues. Germline CDR1 reads MNHEY; CDR2 reads SVGEGT. This chain's CDR3 is CASSYSNRAGNKETQYF. The CDR3 nucleotides are TGTGCCAGCAGTTACTCGAATAGGGCCGGAAACAAAGAGACCCAGTACTTC.

This rearrangement joins TRBV19 to TRBJ1-6, with D possibly being TRBD1 (5 bases). Germline CDR1 and CDR2: LNHDA and SQIVND (reference sequence). Trimming left V 9 bases short and J 5 bases short, with 11 bases between. The length of the CDR3 is 13 residues. CDR3 amino acids: CASGSGDNSPLHF. Here the CDR3 DNA reads TGTGCCAGCGGGTCGGGGGATAATTCACCCCTCCACTTT.

This clone was seen only once. This CDR3 is CASSGLPGAAEQYF. The CDR3 DNA reads as TGTGCCAGCAGCGGGTTACCAGGGGCTGCAGAGCAGTACTTC. The chain couples TRBV2 to TRBJ2-7, with D possibly being TRBD1 (6 bases). Germline CDR1 is SNHLY and CDR2 is FYNNEI. The CDR3 totals 14 residues. The V end was cut by 6 bases, the J end by 7 bases, with 19 bases between.

The V call is TRBV5-4, the J call TRBJ1-1; 9 bases align to TRBD1. V trimming: 3 bases; J trimming: 3 bases; junction bases outside the gene matches: 9. The germline V gene has CDR1 SGHNT and CDR2 YYREEE (reference sequence). CDR3 length: 16 residues. The DNA of the CDR3 is TGTGCCAGCAGCTGGGGCGGAGGGACAGGGCACACTGAAGCTTTCTTT. This gives the protein CASSWGGGTGHTEAFF.

The gene calls are TRBV15 and TRBJ2-7; 8 nucleotides line up with TRBD1. Germline assignment: CDR1 LNHNV and CDR2 YYDKDF (reference sequence). The CDR3 totals 18 residues. V shed 7 bases, J shed 3 bases, and the junction held 20 bases outside the gene matches. The CDR3 DNA reads TGTGCCACCACCCAACGCGGGTCAGGGGGCTTGGGGAACTACGAGCAGTACTTC. Encoded protein: CATTQRGSGGLGNYEQYF.

This chain links TRBV19 with TRBJ1-5, with D possibly being TRBD1 (5 bases). CDR3 length: 15 residues. V was trimmed by 5 bases and J by 7 bases, leaving 18 bases between them. In germline, CDR1 is LNHDA, CDR2 SQIVND (reference sequence). In DNA, the CDR3 is TGTGCCAGTAGTCCCGACAGAGGGAGGATGCAGCCCCAGCATTTT. This codes for CASSPDRGRMQPQHF.

The V call is TRBV11-2, the J call TRBJ2-2; D possibly corresponds to TRBD2 (5 bases). Per germline, CDR1 SGHAT and CDR2 FQNNGV. CDR3 size: 16 residues. V dropped 5 bases and J dropped 5 bases, with 18 bases sitting between them. CDR3 residues: CASSPRALASTGELFF. For the CDR3, the DNA is TGTGCCAGCAGCCCGAGGGCTTTAGCGAGTACCGGGGAGCTGTTTTTT.

The V gene is TRBV6-1, the J gene TRBJ2-2; a weak D match, TRBD1 (6 bases). This CDR3 has 17 amino acids. Germline V gene data show CDR1 as MNHNS and CDR2 as SASEGT. V shed 2 bases and J shed 6 bases, with 19 bases lying between them. The CDR3 protein is CASSESGVWGFAGELFF. CDR3 bases: TGTGCCAGCAGTGAATCAGGGGTCTGGGGGTTTGCCGGGGAGCTGTTTTTT.

The chain is built from TRBV7-6 and TRBJ2-3; 9 nucleotides match TRBD2. The germline CDR1 and CDR2 sequences are SGHVS and FNYEAQ. The CDR3 spans 16 residues. The junction had 9 bases not matched to a gene; V was cut back by 5 bases and J by 3 bases. In DNA, the CDR3 is TGTGCCAGCAGCGCCCTCGCGGGGGGGCAGACAGATACGCAGTATTTT. This sequence encodes CASSALAGGQTDTQYF.